This entry lists 16 T cell receptor beta chains sequenced from one sample in a study of T-cell reconstitution after alpha-beta-depleted transplantation in children. Unique molecular identifiers featured in how the TCRbeta library was prepared. TCRdb re-called the PCR reads with MiXCR, one entry per CDR3 protein. The table lists 440,000 or so distinct CDR3 sequences, over 40% of them singletons. The sample consisted of PBMCs, taken before TCRalphabeta/CD19-depleted stem cell transplant. The receptors stem from a girl under 10 years old with aplastic anemia, due to receive a stem cell transplant.

In its sample, this clonotype was seen many times. This chain connects TRBV10-3 to TRBJ1-1, with D possibly TRBD1 on 5 matching bases. The CDR3 spans 13 residues. V lost 9 bases and J lost 1, with 12 bases in between. In germline, CDR1 is ENHRY, CDR2 SYGVKD. The CDR3 protein is CAMQGSPNTEAFF. The CDR3, as DNA: TGTGCCATGCAGGGCAGCCCGAACACTGAAGCTTTCTTT.

This chain links TRBV7-3 with TRBJ2-7, with D perhaps being TRBD1 or TRBD2 (5 bases each). The CDR3 is made up of 15 amino acids. The ends were cut back, 5 bases at V and 3 bases at J, with 17 bases in the middle. CDR1 is SGHTA, CDR2 FQGTGA, per germline. The CDR3 coding sequence is TGTGCCAGCAGCCCTATGGTGGGGGAAGGCTACGAGCAGTACTTC. Translation gives CASSPMVGEGYEQYF.

The genes are TRBV7-6 and TRBJ1-1; tentative D call: TRBD1 (6 bases). CDR1 and CDR2 (germline): SGHVS, FNYEAQ. CDR3 length: 15 amino acids. The V and J ends lost 8 bases and 6 bases respectively, with 22 bases between them. Here the CDR3 DNA reads TGTGCCAGCGAGTCCCTTGGGGGGCCTGCGTCTGAAGCTTTCTTT. As protein: CASESLGGPASEAFF.

Notes on this clonotype: With a much larger clone just one base away, this may be a read error. The chain carries TRBV12-3 or TRBV12-4 and TRBJ1-1; D is unresolved. V was shortened by 3 bases and J by 1 base, with 6 bases between the two germline ends. This CDR3 spans 13 amino acids. This CDR3 is CASSFVGNTEAFF. The CDR3 bases are TGTGCCAGCAGTTTCGTAGGGAACACTGAAGCTTTCTTT.

The sample holds a few counts of this clonotype. The chain carries TRBV20-1 and TRBJ1-4; D unclear. The germline V gene encodes CDR1 DFQATT and CDR2 SNEGSKA (reference sequence). Trimming removed 3 bases at V and 0 bases at J, with 11 bases between. The CDR3 covers 15 residues. The CDR3 nucleotides read TGCAGTGCTAGCCACGATCCAGCAACTAATGAAAAACTGTTTTTT. Protein product: CSASHDPATNEKLFF.

The rearrangement links TRBV5-1 to TRBJ2-2, with D unresolved. Germline lookup yields CDR1 SGHRS and CDR2 YFSETQ. This CDR3 is built from 15 residues. V lost 0 bases to trimming and J lost 3 bases, with 9 bases between them. CDR3 loop: CASSLVGRYTGELFF. The CDR3 nucleotides are TGCGCCAGCAGCTTGGTGGGCAGATACACCGGGGAGCTGTTTTTT.

The chain couples TRBV20-1 to TRBJ2-4; D is unclear. Germline lookup yields CDR1 DFQATT and CDR2 SNEGSKA (reference sequence). Trimming took off 5 bases at V and 2 bases at J, with 16 bases between the two ends. This CDR3 spans 15 amino acids. The CDR3 protein is CSAPRGPFPKNIQYF. In DNA, the CDR3 is TGCAGTGCTCCCCGTGGGCCCTTCCCCAAAAACATTCAGTACTTC.

The table lists this clonotype with many counts. V is TRBV9 and J is TRBJ2-1; D not resolved. With 4 bases removed from V and 0 bases from J, the gap between germline ends came to 11 bases. The CDR3 length is 15 residues. The germline gives CDR1 SGDLS, CDR2 YYNGEE. In DNA form, the CDR3 reads TGTGCCAGCAGCCTACGGACGGACTCCTACAATGAGCAGTTCTTC. Its protein is CASSLRTDSYNEQFF.

This sequence joins TRBV7-3 and TRBJ2-1; unclear D gene. This CDR3 comprises 13 residues. In germline, CDR1 is SGHTA, CDR2 FQGTGA. The V gene lost 0 bases and the J gene lost 9 bases, with 9 bases spanning the gap. The CDR3 is CASSLTVSTEQFF. CDR3 nucleotides: TGTGCCAGCAGCTTAACAGTGTCTACTGAGCAGTTCTTC. Full variable domain (rest looked up from reference TRBV7-3 and TRBJ2-1): GAGVSQTPSNKVTEKGKYVELRCDPISGHTALYWYRQSLGQGPEFLIYFQGTGAADDSGLPNDRFFAVRPEGSVSTLKIQRTERGDSAVYLCASSLTVSTEQFFGPGTRLTVL.

This chain connects TRBV7-6 to TRBJ2-1; unclear D gene. The CDR3 contains 13 residues. Germline CDR1 and CDR2: SGHVS and FNYEAQ. Trimming cost V 5 bases and J 8 bases, with 13 bases left between them. The CDR3: CASSPGWSDEQFF. CDR3 coding DNA: TGTGCCAGCAGCCCCGGGTGGTCCGATGAGCAGTTCTTC.

This clonotype appeared once. V gene TRBV5-1 combines with J gene TRBJ2-7; 12 bases line up with TRBD2. The trim removed 4 bases at V and 2 bases at J, leaving 7 bases unmatched. The CDR3 runs to 16 residues. Germline V CDR1 and CDR2: SGHRS, YFSETQ. The CDR3 protein is CASSQARTSGTYEQYF. The CDR3 DNA reads TGCGCCAGCAGCCAAGCTCGGACTAGCGGGACCTACGAGCAGTACTTC.

The chain combines TRBV30 with TRBJ2-1; tentatively, D is TRBD1 (6 bases). Germline V gene lookup returns CDR1 GTSNPN and CDR2 SVGIG (reference sequence). The V and J ends lost 0 bases and 2 bases respectively, with 8 bases between them. The CDR3 loop spans 14 amino acids. The CDR3, as DNA: TGTGCCTGGAGTGTCAGGGGCCCCTACAATGAGCAGTTCTTC. This sequence encodes CAWSVRGPYNEQFF.

This chain uses TRBV12-3 or TRBV12-4 with TRBJ1-1, with D hard to call. V was trimmed by 6 bases and J by 1 base, leaving 9 bases between them. The length of the CDR3 is 13 residues. The CDR3 here is CASSWGENTEAFF. The CDR3 DNA follows: TGTGCCAGCAGCTGGGGAGAGAACACTGAAGCTTTCTTT.

This clonotype was seen many times. The chain employs TRBV6-5 and TRBJ2-7, with TRBD2 identical over 10 bases. V lost 4 bases to trimming and J lost 4 bases; unmatched junction nucleotides: 13. CDR1 is MNHEY, CDR2 SVGAGI, per germline. The CDR3 sequence is 17 residues long. As DNA, the CDR3 is TGTGCCAGCAGTTCCAAATCCCGAGCGGGAGGGTTGTACGAGCAGTACTTC. Translating gives CASSSKSRAGGLYEQYF.

The chain uses TRBV6-5 and TRBJ1-1; D is perhaps TRBD1 (5 bases). Per the germline V gene, CDR1 is MNHEY and CDR2 is SVGAGI. Trimming removed 4 bases from V and 0 bases from J, with 12 bases in between. The CDR3 length is 15 residues. CDR3 bases: TGTGCCAGCAGTTGCCTGACAGTAATGAACACTGAAGCTTTCTTT. The encoded protein is CASSCLTVMNTEAFF.

This clonotype was found a few times. The V call is TRBV12-3 or TRBV12-4, the J call TRBJ2-7, with 7 bases aligning to TRBD2. The CDR3 contains 16 residues. V gave up 2 bases and J gave up 1 base; unmatched junction bases: 8. The CDR3 sequence: CASSLIPAGTSYEQYF. CDR3 DNA: TGTGCCAGCAGTTTAATTCCAGCGGGAACTTCCTACGAGCAGTACTTC.